This T cell receptor beta chain was recorded in a study of immune evolution from preneoplasia to lung adenocarcinoma. Measured with immunoSEQ multiplex PCR; TCRdb has only the in-frame clones, and not every one. The sample consists of about 9,600 clones, approximately 80% of them appearing once. Trimming removed 4 bases from V and 0 bases from J, with 9 bases in between. Looked up from germline, CDR1 is ENHRY and CDR2 is SYGVKD. The CDR3 is 15 residues long. The source is a person aged 70 to 79 with lung adenocarcinoma. The specimen sequenced was FFPE minimally invasive lung adenocarcinoma tissue. V is TRBV10-3 and J is TRBJ2-2, with TRBD2 as a possible D gene (6 bases). The CDR3, as DNA: TGTGCCATCAGTGTGGACTATACGAACACCGGGGAGCTGTTTTTT. Translation: CAISVDYTNTGELFF.